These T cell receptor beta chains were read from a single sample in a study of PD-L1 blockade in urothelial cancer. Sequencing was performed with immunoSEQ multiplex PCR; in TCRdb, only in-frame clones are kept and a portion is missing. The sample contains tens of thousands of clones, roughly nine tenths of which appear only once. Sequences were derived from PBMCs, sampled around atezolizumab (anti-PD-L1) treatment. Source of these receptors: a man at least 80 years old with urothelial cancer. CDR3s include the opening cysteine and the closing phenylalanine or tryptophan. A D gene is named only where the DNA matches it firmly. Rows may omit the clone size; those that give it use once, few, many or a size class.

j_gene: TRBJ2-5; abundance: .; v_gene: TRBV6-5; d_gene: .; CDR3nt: TGTGCCAGCAGTTACTCGGCAGGGCGGGAGACCCAGTACTTC; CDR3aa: CASSYSAGRETQYF
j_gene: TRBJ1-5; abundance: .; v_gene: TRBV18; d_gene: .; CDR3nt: TGTGCCAGCTCCCTAACCCTTGCGGGGGAGGATCAGCCCCAGCATTTT; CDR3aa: CASSLTLAGEDQPQHF
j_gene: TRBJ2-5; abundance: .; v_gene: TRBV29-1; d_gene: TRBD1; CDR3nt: TGCAGCGTCCGGACAGGCGAGGAGACCCAGTACTTC; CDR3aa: CSVRTGEETQYF
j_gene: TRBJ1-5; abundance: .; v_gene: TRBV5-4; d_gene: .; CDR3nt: TGTGCCAGCAGCTTGGATAGACAGGCCTATCAGCCCCAGCATTTT; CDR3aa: CASSLDRQAYQPQHF
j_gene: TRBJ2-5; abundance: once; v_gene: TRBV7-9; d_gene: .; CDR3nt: TGTGCCAGCAGCTTCGGAAGTACCGGAGCGCAAGAGACCCAGTACTTC; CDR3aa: CASSFGSTGAQETQYF
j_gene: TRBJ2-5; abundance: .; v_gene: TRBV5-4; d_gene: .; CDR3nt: TGTGCCAGCAGCCCCGGGACAAACCAAGAGACCCAGTACTTC; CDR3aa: CASSPGTNQETQYF
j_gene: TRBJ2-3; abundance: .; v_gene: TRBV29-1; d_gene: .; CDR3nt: TGCAGCGGGCAGGGTAGTACAGATACGCAGTATTTT; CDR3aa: CSGQGSTDTQYF
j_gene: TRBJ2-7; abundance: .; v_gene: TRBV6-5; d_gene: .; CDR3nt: TGTGCCAGCAGAGCCAACCGGGACACGAACTACGAGCAGTACTTC; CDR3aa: CASRANRDTNYEQYF
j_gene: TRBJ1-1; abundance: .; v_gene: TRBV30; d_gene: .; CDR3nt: TGTGCCTGGGGAATTCTACAGGGGAACACTGAAGCTTTCTTT; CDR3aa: CAWGILQGNTEAFF
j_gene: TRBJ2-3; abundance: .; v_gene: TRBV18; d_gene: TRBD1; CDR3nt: TGTGCCAGCTCGGGACAGGACCCAGATACGCAGTATTTT; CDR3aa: CASSGQDPDTQYF
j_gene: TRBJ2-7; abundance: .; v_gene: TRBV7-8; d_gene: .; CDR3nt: TGTGCCAGCAGCTTACTGCAGGGCTCCGAGCAGTACTTC; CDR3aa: CASSLLQGSEQYF
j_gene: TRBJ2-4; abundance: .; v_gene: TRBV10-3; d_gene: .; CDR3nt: TGTGCCATCAGTGAAGCAGGGCTGGGTATCATTCAGTACTTC; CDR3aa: CAISEAGLGIIQYF
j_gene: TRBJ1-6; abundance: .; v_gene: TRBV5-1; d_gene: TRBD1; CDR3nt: TGCGCCAGCAGCTTGGGAGTCGGTACAGGGGCCTCACCCCTCCACTTT; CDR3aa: CASSLGVGTGASPLHF
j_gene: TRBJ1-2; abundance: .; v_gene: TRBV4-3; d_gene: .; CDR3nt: TGCGCCAGCAGCCAAGAGTTCGGAGTCCCCGGCGGGAGAGACTATGGCTACACCTTC; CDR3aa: CASSQEFGVPGGRDYGYTF
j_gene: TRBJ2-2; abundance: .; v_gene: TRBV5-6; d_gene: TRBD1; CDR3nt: TGTGCCAGCAGCTTGGGAGGGGGCAACACCGGGGAGCTGTTTTTT; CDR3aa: CASSLGGGNTGELFF
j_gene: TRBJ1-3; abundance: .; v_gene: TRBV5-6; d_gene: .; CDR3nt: TGTGCCAGCAGCCTCTACCTTACAGGGACTGGAAACACCATATATTTT; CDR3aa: CASSLYLTGTGNTIYF
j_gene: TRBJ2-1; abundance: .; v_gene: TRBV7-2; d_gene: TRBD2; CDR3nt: TGTGCCAGCAGCGGGACTAGTGTATCCAATGAGCAGTTCTTC; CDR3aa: CASSGTSVSNEQFF
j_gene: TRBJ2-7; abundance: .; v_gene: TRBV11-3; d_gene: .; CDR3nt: TGTGCCAGCAGCTTCGTGGAGGGCCGCTCCTACGAGCAGTACTTC; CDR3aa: CASSFVEGRSYEQYF
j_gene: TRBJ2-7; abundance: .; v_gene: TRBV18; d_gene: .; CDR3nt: TGTGCCAGCTCACCACCGAGTATGTACGAGCAGTACTTC; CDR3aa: CASSPPSMYEQYF
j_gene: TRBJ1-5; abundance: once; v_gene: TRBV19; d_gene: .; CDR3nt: TGTGCCAGTAGTATAGACAGAAACATTTTCTTTAGCAATCAGCCCCAGCATTTT; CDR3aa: CASSIDRNIFFSNQPQHF
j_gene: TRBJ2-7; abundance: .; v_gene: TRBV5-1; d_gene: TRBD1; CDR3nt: TGCGCCAGCAGCCTAAACAGGGGGCAACCCTACGAGCAGTACTTC; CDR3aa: CASSLNRGQPYEQYF
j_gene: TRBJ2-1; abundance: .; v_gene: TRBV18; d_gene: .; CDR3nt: TGTGCCAGCTCACCACCCACGGGTAGCTCCTACAATGAGCAGTTCTTC; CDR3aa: CASSPPTGSSYNEQFF
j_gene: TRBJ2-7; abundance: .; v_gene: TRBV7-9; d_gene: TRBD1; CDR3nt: TGTGCCAGCAGTTTCTACGACAGGGTCGACGAGCAGTACTTC; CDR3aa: CASSFYDRVDEQYF
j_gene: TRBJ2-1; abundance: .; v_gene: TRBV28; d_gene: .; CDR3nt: TGTGCCAGCCTAGCCGGAGGGGTCTCCAATGAGCAGTTCTTC; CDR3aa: CASLAGGVSNEQFF
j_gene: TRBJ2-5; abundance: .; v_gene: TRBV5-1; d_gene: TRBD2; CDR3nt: TGCGCCAGCAGCGGGACTAGCGGGAGAGGAGAGACCCAGTACTTC; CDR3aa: CASSGTSGRGETQYF
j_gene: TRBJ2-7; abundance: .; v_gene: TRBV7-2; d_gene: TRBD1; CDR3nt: TGTGCCAGCAGCTGGGACAGGGGGCTCTTCGAGCAGTACTTC; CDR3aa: CASSWDRGLFEQYF
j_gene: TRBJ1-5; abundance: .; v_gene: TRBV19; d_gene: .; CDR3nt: TGTGCCAGTACCCGGGGAGGTAATCAGCCCCAGCATTTT; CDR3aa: CASTRGGNQPQHF
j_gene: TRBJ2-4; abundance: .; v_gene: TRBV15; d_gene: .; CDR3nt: TGTGCCACCAGCAGAGGATCAGTAGCCAAAAACATTCAGTACTTC; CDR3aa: CATSRGSVAKNIQYF